A single T cell receptor beta chain is shown here with its context. What it recognizes is unknown. CDR1 and CDR2 from the germline V gene are MNHEY and SMNVEV (reference sequence). The V gene lost 5 bases and the J gene lost 4 bases, with 11 bases spanning the gap. This CDR3 comprises 13 residues. The entry originates in a study of cytomegalovirus exposure and HLA in healthy donors. Points from the study as a whole: The investigators catalogued some 160 TCR beta chains as cytomegalovirus-associated. Under in vitro conditions, a few CMV-associated chains were confirmed as specific for CMV antigens.

Assay: immunoSEQ multiplex PCR; the TCRdb copy retains only in-frame clones and omits some. The sample carries 130,000 to 150,000 clones, approximately 90% recorded once. This sequence was found in a young man in good health and CMV-seropositive. The chain recombines TRBV27 with TRBJ1-2; D is unresolved. The sample consisted of PBMCs. DNA for the CDR3: TGTGCCAGCAGTACCCTTGGGAGCTATGGCTACACCTTC. Encoded protein: CASSTLGSYGYTF.